Each of the 5 T cell receptor beta chains below was sequenced from the same sample in a study of T-cell memory formation after mild COVID-19 (dated by TCRdb to the early 2020s). Library generation was performed with 5' RACE. TCRdb records Illumina NovaSeq 6000 as the sequencer. Through fastp at Q25 and MiXCR, TCRdb rebuilt clones from the public reads, retaining in-frame beta chains. One record per CDR3 amino acid sequence lists the most common genes and DNA. For this sample there are about 140,000 distinct CDR3 sequences; more than 14% appear just once. The ten largest clones represent roughly an eighth of the sample. Sample: PBMCs or a T cell subset sorted from them (not recorded which). Source of these receptors: an adult woman who had mild COVID-19 (a few samples of this study predate the infection). The sample titles of this study are shuffled in the database, so cell type and time point are left out; the donor was told from shared clones.

This clonotype appeared a single time. Just one base apart from a much larger clone, this may be a read error. The DNA of the CDR3 is TGTGCCAGCAGCCACATACTAGCGGGAGGCCCTACTGAGAAGTTCTTC. Translation gives CASSHILAGGPTEKFF. The gene calls are TRBV4-2 and TRBJ2-1; TRBD2 matches 12 bases. The CDR3 length is 16 residues. The germline gives CDR1 LGHNA, CDR2 YNFKEQ.

The J gene is TRBJ2-7, the V gene TRBV4-2; D is ambiguous. The germline CDR1 and CDR2 sequences are LGHNA and YNFKEQ. The CDR3 runs to 10 residues. V was shortened by 3 bases and J by 4 bases, with 1 base between the two germline ends. This CDR3 reads CASSQYEQYF. The CDR3 bases are TGTGCCAGCAGCCAGTACGAGCAGTACTTC.

The chain couples TRBV9 to TRBJ2-3; D is unclear. This CDR3 is built from 15 residues. V gave up 0 bases and J gave up 0 bases, with 8 bases separating them. CDR1 and CDR2 (germline): SGDLS, YYNGEE. Here the CDR3 reads CASSVEGPSTDTQYF. Written as DNA, the CDR3 is TGTGCCAGCAGCGTAGAAGGGCCTAGCACAGATACGCAGTATTTT.

This clonotype has just a few counts. V gene TRBV20-1 combines with J gene TRBJ2-1; 11 nucleotides align to TRBD2. With V trimmed by 5 bases and J by 7 bases, 10 bases remained unmatched. CDR1 and CDR2 from the germline V gene are DFQATT and SNEGSKA (reference sequence). This CDR3 spans 15 amino acids. CDR3 in DNA: TGCAGTGCTGGTACTAGCGGGGGTAGGGAGAATGAGCAGTTCTTC. Amino acid sequence: CSAGTSGGRENEQFF.

The V and J genes are TRBV5-6 and TRBJ2-2; tentative D call: TRBD2 (5 bases). This CDR3 has 16 residues. CDR1 and CDR2 from the germline V gene are SGHDT and YYEEEE. Trimming removed 2 bases from V and 0 bases from J, with 11 bases in between. This chain's CDR3 is CASSFGVRTNTGELFF. CDR3 DNA sequence: TGTGCCAGCAGCTTCGGGGTCCGAACGAACACCGGGGAGCTGTTTTTT. Supplemented by reference TRBV5-6 and TRBJ2-2, the full variable domain reads DAGVTQSPTHLIKTRGQQVTLRCSPKSGHDTVSWYQQALGQGPQFIFQYYEEEERQRGNFPDRFSGHQFPNYSSELNVNALLLGDSALYLCASSFGVRTNTGELFFGEGSRLTVL.